This T cell receptor beta chain was retrieved from a study of control samples from healthy donors and cancer patients. Sequencing used immunoSEQ multiplex PCR; TCRdb keeps in-frame clones, though not all of them. The repertoire has 65,000 to 95,000 clones, approximately 87% of them found once; the top ten carry over 15%. V was shortened by 7 bases and J by 1 base, with 11 bases between the two germline ends. Germline values: CDR1 SNHLY, CDR2 FYNNEI. The CDR3 is 14 amino acids. The clonotype comes from a man aged 50 to 60 in good health. Input material: blood. V gene TRBV2 combines with J gene TRBJ2-4; unclear D gene. The CDR3, as DNA: TGTGCCAGCACCCTAGGAGAGGCCAAAAACATTCAGTACTTC. The encoded protein is CASTLGEAKNIQYF.